Sequencing of this TCR beta chain was carried out in a study of human versus mouse CDR3 diversity and MHC coevolution. Across the study: Reportedly, immunoSEQ detects one in 200,000 T cells with minimized PCR bias.

This table comes from immunoSEQ multiplex PCR, and its TCRdb copy is limited to in-frame clones, with some not included. This table holds tens of thousands of clones, about 90% found once. V lost 4 bases to trimming and J lost 6 bases; unmatched junction nucleotides: 9. The germline V gene has CDR1 MNHNY and CDR2 SVGAGI (reference sequence). This CDR3 comprises 16 residues. General study results and limits: Clonal inequality was lowest in most of the three human donors. Mice had fewer CDR3 deletions and insertions than humans on average.

Worth noting for this clone: Its antigen is still unknown.

J is TRBJ2-2 and V is TRBV6-6, with 9 bases matching TRBD1. The origin of this receptor is a person aged 25 to 75 in good health. Sequenced material: naive CD4+ T cells from blood. Subset in this sample: CD45RO-negative CD62L-positive naive CD4 T cells. The CDR3 region is CASSLPGTGIAGELFF. CDR3 coding DNA: TGTGCCAGCAGTTTACCCGGGACAGGGATCGCCGGGGAGCTGTTTTTT.